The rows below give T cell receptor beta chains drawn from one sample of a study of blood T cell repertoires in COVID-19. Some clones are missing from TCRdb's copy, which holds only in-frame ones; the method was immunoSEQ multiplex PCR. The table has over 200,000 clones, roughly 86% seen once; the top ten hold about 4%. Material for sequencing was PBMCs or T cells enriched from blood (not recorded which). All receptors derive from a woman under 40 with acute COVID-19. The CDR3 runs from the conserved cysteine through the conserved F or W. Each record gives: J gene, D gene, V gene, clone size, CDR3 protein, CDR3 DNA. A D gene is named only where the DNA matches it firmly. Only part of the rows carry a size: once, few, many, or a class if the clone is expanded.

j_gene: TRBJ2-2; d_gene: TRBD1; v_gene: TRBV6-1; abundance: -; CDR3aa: CASSDRGRGTGELFF; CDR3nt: TGTGCCAGCAGTGACAGGGGGCGAGGGACCGGGGAGCTGTTTTTT
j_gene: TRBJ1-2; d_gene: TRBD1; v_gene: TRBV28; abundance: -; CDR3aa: CASSSGTAYGYTF; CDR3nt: TGTGCCAGCAGTTCGGGGACAGCCTATGGCTACACCTTC
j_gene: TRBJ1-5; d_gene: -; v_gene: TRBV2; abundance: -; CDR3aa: CASSTGMGNQPQHF; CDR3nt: TGTGCCAGCAGTACAGGGATGGGCAATCAGCCCCAGCATTTT
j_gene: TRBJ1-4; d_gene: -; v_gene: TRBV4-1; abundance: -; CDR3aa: CASSLLSGARDEKLFF; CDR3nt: TGCGCCAGCAGCCTCTTGTCAGGGGCCCGAGATGAAAAACTGTTTTTT
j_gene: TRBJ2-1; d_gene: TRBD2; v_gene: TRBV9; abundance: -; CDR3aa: CASSVKTSGADEQFF; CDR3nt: TGTGCCAGCAGCGTAAAGACTAGCGGGGCCGATGAGCAGTTCTTC
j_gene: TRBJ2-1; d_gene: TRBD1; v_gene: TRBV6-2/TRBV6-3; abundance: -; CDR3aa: CASSYSPRQGGYEQFF; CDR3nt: TGTGCCAGCAGTTACTCTCCTAGACAGGGGGGATATGAGCAGTTCTTC
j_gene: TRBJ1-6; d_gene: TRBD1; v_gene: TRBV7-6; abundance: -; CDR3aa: CASSSDRVGPSPLHF; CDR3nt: TGTGCCAGCAGCTCTGACAGGGTGGGGCCTTCACCCCTCCACTTT
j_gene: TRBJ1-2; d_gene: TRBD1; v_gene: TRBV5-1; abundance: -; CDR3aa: CASSLSRGLYGYTF; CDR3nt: TGCGCCAGCAGCTTGTCCAGGGGGCTCTATGGCTACACCTTC
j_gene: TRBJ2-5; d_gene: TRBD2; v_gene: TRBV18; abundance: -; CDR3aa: CASSPGGGQETQYF; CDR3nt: TGTGCCAGCTCACCAGGCGGGGGGCAAGAGACCCAGTACTTC
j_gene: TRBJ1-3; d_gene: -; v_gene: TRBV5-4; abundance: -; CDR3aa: CASSQDRSGNTIYF; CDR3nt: TGTGCCAGCAGCCAAGACAGATCTGGAAACACCATATATTTT
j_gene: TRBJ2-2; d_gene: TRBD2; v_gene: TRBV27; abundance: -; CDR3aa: CASSWGLAGGTGELFF; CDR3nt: TGTGCCAGCAGCTGGGGACTAGCGGGGGGGACCGGGGAGCTGTTTTTT
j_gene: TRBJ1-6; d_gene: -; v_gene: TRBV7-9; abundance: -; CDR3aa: CASSLQLYNSPLHF; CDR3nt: TGTGCCAGCAGCTTACAGTTGTATAATTCACCCCTCCACTTT
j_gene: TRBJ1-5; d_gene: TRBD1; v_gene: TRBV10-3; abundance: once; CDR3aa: CAISAGTAYSNQPQHF; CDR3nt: TGTGCCATCAGTGCGGGGACAGCATATAGCAATCAGCCCCAGCATTTT
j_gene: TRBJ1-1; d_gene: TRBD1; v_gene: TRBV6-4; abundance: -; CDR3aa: CASSGDSNEAFF; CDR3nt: TGTGCCAGCAGTGGGGACAGTAATGAAGCTTTCTTT
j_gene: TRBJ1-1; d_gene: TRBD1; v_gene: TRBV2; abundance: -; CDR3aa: CASSWGQGFTEAFF; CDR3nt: TGTGCCAGCTCGTGGGGACAGGGTTTCACTGAAGCTTTCTTT
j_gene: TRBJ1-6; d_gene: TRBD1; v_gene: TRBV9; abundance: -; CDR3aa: CASSVAARQGGNSPLHF; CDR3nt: TGTGCCAGCAGCGTCGCGGCGAGACAGGGTGGCAATTCACCCCTCCACTTT
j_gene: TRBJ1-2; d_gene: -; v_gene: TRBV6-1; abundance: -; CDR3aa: CASSEALRDGYTF; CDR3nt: TGTGCCAGCAGTGAAGCGCTTCGGGATGGCTACACCTTC
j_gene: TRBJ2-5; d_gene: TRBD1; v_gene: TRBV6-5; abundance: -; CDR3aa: CASSRDRAQETQYF; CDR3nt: TGTGCCAGCAGTAGAGACAGGGCCCAAGAGACCCAGTACTTC
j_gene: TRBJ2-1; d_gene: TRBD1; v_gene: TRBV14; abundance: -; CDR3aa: CASSHRMGQGIHEQFF; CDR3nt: TGTGCCAGCAGCCATAGGATGGGACAGGGGATACATGAGCAGTTCTTC
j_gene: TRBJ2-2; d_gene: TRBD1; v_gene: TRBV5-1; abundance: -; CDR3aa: CASRGKQGTGNLGGELFF; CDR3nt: TGCGCCAGCAGGGGAAAACAGGGGACGGGGAACTTGGGCGGGGAGCTGTTTTTT
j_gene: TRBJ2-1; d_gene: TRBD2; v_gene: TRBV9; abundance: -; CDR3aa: CASSVDRTRGPPEQFF; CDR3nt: TGTGCCAGCAGCGTAGACCGGACTAGGGGCCCCCCGGAGCAGTTCTTC
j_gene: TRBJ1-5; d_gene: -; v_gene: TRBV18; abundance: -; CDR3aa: CASSLTPGSSNQPQHF; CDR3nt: TGTGCCAGCTCACTAACCCCGGGGAGCAGCAATCAGCCCCAGCATTTT
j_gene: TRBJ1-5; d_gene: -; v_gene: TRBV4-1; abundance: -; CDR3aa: CASSQWGLTNQPQHF; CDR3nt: TGCGCCAGCAGCCAATGGGGACTGACCAATCAGCCCCAGCATTTT
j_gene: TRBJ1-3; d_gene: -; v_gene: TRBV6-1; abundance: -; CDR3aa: CASTPSSGVNTIYF; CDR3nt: TGTGCCAGCACCCCCTCGTCGGGGGTTAACACCATATATTTT
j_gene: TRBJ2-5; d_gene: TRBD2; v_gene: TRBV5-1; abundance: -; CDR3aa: CASSLDGLAGVETQYF; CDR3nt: TGCGCCAGCAGCTTGGACGGCCTAGCGGGGGTGGAGACCCAGTACTTC
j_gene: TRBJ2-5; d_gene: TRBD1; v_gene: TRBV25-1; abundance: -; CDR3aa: CASSAPRQGRETQYF; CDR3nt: TGTGCCAGCAGTGCCCCCAGACAGGGCAGGGAGACCCAGTACTTC
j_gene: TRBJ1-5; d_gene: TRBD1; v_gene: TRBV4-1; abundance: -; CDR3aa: CASSPGTGMNQPQHF; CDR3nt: TGCGCCAGCTCTCCCGGGACAGGGATGAATCAGCCCCAGCATTTT
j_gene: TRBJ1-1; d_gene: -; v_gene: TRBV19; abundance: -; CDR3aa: CASSIRGGVNTEAFF; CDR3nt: TGTGCCAGTAGTATAAGGGGGGGAGTGAACACTGAAGCTTTCTTT
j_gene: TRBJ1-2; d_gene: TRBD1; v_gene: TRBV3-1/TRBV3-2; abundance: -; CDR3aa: CASSYFTGAYGYTF; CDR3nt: TGTGCCAGCAGCTACTTTACAGGGGCCTATGGCTACACCTTC
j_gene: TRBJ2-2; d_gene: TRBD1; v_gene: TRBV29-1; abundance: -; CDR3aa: CSVSGGGTGELFF; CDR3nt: TGCAGCGTTTCAGGGGGTGGCACCGGGGAGCTGTTTTTT
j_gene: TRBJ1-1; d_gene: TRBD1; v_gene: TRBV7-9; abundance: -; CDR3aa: CASRPGQSEAFF; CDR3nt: TGTGCCAGCAGACCGGGACAGAGTGAAGCTTTCTTT
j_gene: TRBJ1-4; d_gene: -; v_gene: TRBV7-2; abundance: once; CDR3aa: CASRQRGGREKLFF; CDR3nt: TGTGCCAGCAGGCAACGTGGGGGGAGGGAAAAACTGTTTTTT
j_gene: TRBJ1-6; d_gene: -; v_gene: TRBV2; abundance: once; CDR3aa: CASSGLGLTNSPLHF; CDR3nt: TGTGCCAGCAGCGGCCTAGGTCTTACGAATTCACCCCTCCACTTT
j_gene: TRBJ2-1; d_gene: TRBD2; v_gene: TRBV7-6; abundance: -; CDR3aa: CASSLGAGSERGPLIEQFF; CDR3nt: TGTGCCAGCAGCTTAGGGGCAGGGTCAGAGCGGGGGCCCCTCATTGAGCAGTTCTTC
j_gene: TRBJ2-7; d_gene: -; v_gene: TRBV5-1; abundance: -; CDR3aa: CASSFSGQEGSYEQYF; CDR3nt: TGCGCCAGCAGCTTTTCCGGACAGGAGGGGTCCTACGAGCAGTACTTC
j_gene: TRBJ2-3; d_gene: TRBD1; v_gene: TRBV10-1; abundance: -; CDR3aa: CASSGDRGFRDTQYF; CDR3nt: TGCGCCAGCAGTGGGGACAGGGGCTTCCGAGATACGCAGTATTTT
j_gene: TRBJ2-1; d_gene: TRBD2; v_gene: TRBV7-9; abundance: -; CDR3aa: CASSLGTSGTNEQFF; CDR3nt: TGTGCCAGCAGCTTAGGGACTAGCGGCACGAATGAGCAGTTCTTC
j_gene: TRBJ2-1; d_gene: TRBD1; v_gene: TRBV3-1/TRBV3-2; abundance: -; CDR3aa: CASSNRGLGNEQFF; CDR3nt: TGTGCCAGCTCCAACAGGGGGCTGGGGAATGAGCAGTTCTTC
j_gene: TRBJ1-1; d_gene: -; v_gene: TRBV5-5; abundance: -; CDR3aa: CASSLVRGNTEAFF; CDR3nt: TGTGCCAGCAGCTTGGTTAGGGGCAACACTGAAGCTTTCTTT
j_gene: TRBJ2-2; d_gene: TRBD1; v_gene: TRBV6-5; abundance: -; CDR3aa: CASSYSSRGLTGELFF; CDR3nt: TGTGCCAGCAGTTACTCGAGCAGGGGGCTCACCGGGGAGCTGTTTTTT
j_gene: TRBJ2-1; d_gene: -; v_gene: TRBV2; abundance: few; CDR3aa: CASSPTDSRGEQFF; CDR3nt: TGTGCCAGCAGTCCGACTGATAGCCGTGGCGAGCAGTTCTTC
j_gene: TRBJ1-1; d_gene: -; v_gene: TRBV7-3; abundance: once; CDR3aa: CASSSAGINTEAFF; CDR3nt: TGTGCCAGCAGCTCAGCAGGAATAAACACTGAAGCTTTCTTT
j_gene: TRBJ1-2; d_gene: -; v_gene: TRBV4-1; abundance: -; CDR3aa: CASSQVDRTYSNYGYTF; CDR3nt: TGCGCCAGCAGCCAAGTTGACAGGACTTATTCTAACTATGGCTACACCTTC
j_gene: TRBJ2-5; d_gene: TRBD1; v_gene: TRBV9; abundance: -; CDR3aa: CASSVVGQGAETQYF; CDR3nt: TGTGCCAGCAGCGTAGTGGGACAGGGGGCTGAGACCCAGTACTTC
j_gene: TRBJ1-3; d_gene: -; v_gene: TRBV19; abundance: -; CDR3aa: CASAFRGFSSGNTIYF; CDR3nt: TGTGCCAGCGCTTTTAGGGGATTTAGCTCTGGAAACACCATATATTTT
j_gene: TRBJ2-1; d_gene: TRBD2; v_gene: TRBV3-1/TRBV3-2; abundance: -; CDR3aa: CASSQGVRRGGSEQFF; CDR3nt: TGTGCCAGCAGCCAAGGGGTACGGCGGGGGGGCAGTGAGCAGTTCTTC
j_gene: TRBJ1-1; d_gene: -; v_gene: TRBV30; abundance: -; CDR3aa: CAWSMGGRTEAFF; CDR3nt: TGTGCCTGGAGTATGGGGGGACGCACTGAAGCTTTCTTT
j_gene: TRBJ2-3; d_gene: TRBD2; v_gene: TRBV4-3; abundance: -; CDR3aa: CASSTGSGLAGGRSDTQYF; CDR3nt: TGCGCCAGCAGTACCGGTTCGGGACTAGCGGGGGGGAGGTCAGATACGCAGTATTTT
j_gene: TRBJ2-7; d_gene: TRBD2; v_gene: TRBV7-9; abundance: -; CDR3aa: CASSLSRGGEQYF; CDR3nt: TGTGCCAGCTCCTTGAGTCGGGGGGGCGAGCAGTACTTC
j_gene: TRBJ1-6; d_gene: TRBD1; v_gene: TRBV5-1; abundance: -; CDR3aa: CASSFTGGNSPLHF; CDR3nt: TGCGCCAGCAGCTTCACAGGGGGGAATTCACCCCTCCACTTT
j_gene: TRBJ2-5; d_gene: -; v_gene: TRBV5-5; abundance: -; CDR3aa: CASSLRGYETQYF; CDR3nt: TGTGCCAGCAGCTTAAGGGGATACGAGACCCAGTACTTC
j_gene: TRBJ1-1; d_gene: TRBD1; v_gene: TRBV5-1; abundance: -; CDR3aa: CASSLGGMIEAFF; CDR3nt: TGCGCCAGCAGCCTAGGGGGCATGATTGAAGCTTTCTTT
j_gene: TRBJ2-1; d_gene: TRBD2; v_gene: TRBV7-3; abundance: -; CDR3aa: CASSLGLAGAGGHNEQFF; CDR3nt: TGTGCCAGCAGCTTAGGCCTAGCGGGGGCCGGGGGCCACAATGAGCAGTTCTTC
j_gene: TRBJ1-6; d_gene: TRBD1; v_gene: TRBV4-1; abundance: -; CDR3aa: CASSPTGGNSPLHF; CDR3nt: TGCGCCAGCAGCCCTACAGGGGGGAATTCACCCCTCCACTTT
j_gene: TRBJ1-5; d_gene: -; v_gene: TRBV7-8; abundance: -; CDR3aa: CASKIGSVSSNQPQHF; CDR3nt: TGTGCCAGCAAAATCGGGTCAGTCTCGAGCAATCAGCCCCAGCATTTT
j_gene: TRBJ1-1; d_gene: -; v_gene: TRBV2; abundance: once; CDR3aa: CASSDSGDGAFF; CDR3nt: TGTGCCAGCAGTGATTCAGGGGACGGAGCTTTCTTT
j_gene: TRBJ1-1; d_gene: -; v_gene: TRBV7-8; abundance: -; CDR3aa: CASSLIWMGQNTEAFF; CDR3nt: TGTGCCAGCAGCTTAATTTGGATGGGGCAGAACACTGAAGCTTTCTTT
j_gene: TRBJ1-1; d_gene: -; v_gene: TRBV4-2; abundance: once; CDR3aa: CASSRGGGTDTEAFF; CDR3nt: TGTGCCAGCAGCCGCGGCGGGGGCACTGACACTGAAGCTTTCTTT
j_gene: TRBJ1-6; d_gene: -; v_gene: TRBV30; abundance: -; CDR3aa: CAWSIVNSPLHF; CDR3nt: TGTGCCTGGAGTATCGTCAATTCACCCCTCCACTTT